Shown below are 20 T cell receptor beta chains from a single sample sequenced in a study of neurological immune-mediated disorders (dated by TCRdb to the late 2010s). The library was produced with 5' RACE. The instrument given in TCRdb is Illumina HiSeq 2500. TCRdb itself trimmed the public reads at Q25 with fastp, ran MiXCR and retained productive beta chains. For every CDR3 protein sequence, its rows merge into one entry that carries the most common genes and DNA. The sample table lists approximately 130,000 distinct CDR3 sequences, 3.2% of them with a count of one. 1.3% of the sample belongs to the ten largest clones. Sequenced sample: PBMCs. The receptors were gathered from a woman aged 25 to 45 with multiple sclerosis.

This clonotype was observed many times. The chain recombines TRBV20-1 with TRBJ2-7; TRBD1 matches at 8 bases. V lost 2 bases, J lost 5 bases, and 5 bases stayed unmatched. Germline V lookup: CDR1 DFQATT, CDR2 SNEGSKA (reference sequence). This CDR3 spans 13 amino acids. The CDR3 DNA reads as TGCAGTGCTAGAAGACAGGGGCAGCACGAGCAGTACTTC. Amino acid sequence: CSARRQGQHEQYF.

This clonotype appeared many times. This chain links TRBV30 with TRBJ2-3; D is perhaps TRBD1 (6 bases). The germline gives CDR1 GTSNPN, CDR2 SVGIG (reference sequence). The V gene lost 5 bases and the J gene lost 3 bases, with 15 bases spanning the gap. The CDR3 runs 14 residues. CDR3 sequence: CAWEGGFGTDTQYF. The CDR3 DNA is TGTGCCTGGGAAGGGGGATTTGGAACAGATACGCAGTATTTT.

This clonotype was picked up many times. This chain connects TRBV12-3 or TRBV12-4 to TRBJ1-1, with D perhaps TRBD1 (5 bases). Between the trimmed V and J ends, which lost 2 bases and 0 bases, there was a span of 13 bases. CDR3 size: 16 residues. The CDR3 DNA is TGTGCCAGCAGTTTAAAGGGCGGGGGACTGAACACTGAAGCTTTCTTT. Its protein is CASSLKGGGLNTEAFF.

This clonotype was observed many times. The chain combines TRBV29-1 with TRBJ1-1; the match to TRBD1 covers 8 bases. Trimming at V came to 4 bases and at J to 3 bases, leaving 7 bases not matched to a gene. This CDR3 comprises 14 residues. Germline V gene lookup returns CDR1 SQVTM and CDR2 ANQGSEA. In DNA, the CDR3 is TGCAGCGTTGGGGCAGGGGGCGAGTACACTGAAGCTTTCTTT. Encoded protein: CSVGAGGEYTEAFF.

This clonotype has a count of ten or more. The chain joins TRBV24-1 to TRBJ2-5; 7 bases line up with TRBD1. Germline V CDR1 and CDR2: KGHDR, SFDVKD. With 4 bases clipped from V and 5 bases from J, the junction kept 6 bases outside the gene matches. The CDR3 length is 14 residues. The CDR3 coding sequence is TGTGCCACCAGTGACGCGACAGGGTCGGAGACCCAGTACTTC. Translation gives CATSDATGSETQYF.

This clonotype was observed many times. The J gene is TRBJ2-7, the V gene TRBV7-2; the D call may be TRBD1 or TRBD2 (6 bases each). The CDR3 consists of 17 residues. The germline V and J ends were trimmed by 1 base and 0 bases, with 16 bases remaining between them. In germline, CDR1 is SGHTA, CDR2 FQGNSA. The DNA for the CDR3 is TGTGCCAGCAGCTTAGTCGGGGGCTCCCACAGCTCCTACGAGCAGTACTTC. Encoded protein: CASSLVGGSHSSYEQYF.

There are many counts of this clonotype. The chain links TRBV11-2 to TRBJ1-1, with a tentative D call TRBD1 (5 bases). The V end lost 8 bases, the J end lost 1 base, and 14 bases lay between the germline ends. CDR1 is SGHAT, CDR2 FQNNGV, per germline. This CDR3 is built from 14 residues. In DNA, the CDR3 is TGTGCCAGCTGGGTGGGACTCGGGAACACTGAAGCTTTCTTT. Protein product: CASWVGLGNTEAFF.

This clonotype was picked up many times. The chain combines TRBV7-2 with TRBJ1-2; 12 bases align to TRBD1. The germline CDR1 and CDR2 sequences are SGHTA and FQGNSA. V dropped 4 bases and J dropped 8; count of bases not matched to a gene: 5. The CDR3 has 14 residues. CDR3 bases: TGTGCCAGCAGCTCGGGACAGGGGGCTCGGGGCTACACCTTC. Its translation: CASSSGQGARGYTF.

In its sample, this clonotype was seen many times. The gene calls are TRBV5-1 and TRBJ2-2, with unresolved D. Germline V gene data show CDR1 as SGHRS and CDR2 as YFSETQ. The length of the CDR3 is 17 residues. Trimming left V 0 bases short and J 4 bases short, with 16 bases between. The CDR3 loop is CASSLASGPSGTGELFF. CDR3 in DNA: TGCGCCAGCAGCTTGGCCAGTGGCCCCTCGGGCACCGGGGAGCTGTTTTTT.

This clonotype was detected a few times. J is TRBJ2-7 and V is TRBV7-7; D is perhaps TRBD1 (6 bases). Germline-derived CDR1 and CDR2 are SSHAT and FNYEAQ (reference sequence). This CDR3 region has 13 residues. Trimming took 5 bases from V and 1 from J, leaving 9 bases between them. The CDR3 loop reads CASSRDISYEQYF. The CDR3 DNA is TGTGCCAGCAGCCGGGACATATCCTACGAGCAGTACTTC.

This clonotype was found many times. V usage is TRBV12-3 or TRBV12-4 and J usage is TRBJ2-1, with 9 bases fitting TRBD2. The CDR3 has 15 residues. The ends lost 3 bases at V and 8 bases at J; junction bases unmatched: 8. The CDR3 loop is CASSLWASGTDEQFF. The CDR3 region has the DNA TGTGCCAGCAGTTTGTGGGCTAGCGGGACCGATGAGCAGTTCTTC.

This clonotype was observed at least ten times. The chain combines TRBV5-1 with TRBJ2-1; tentative D call: TRBD1 (5 bases). The CDR3 length is 14 residues. Germline V gives CDR1 SGHRS, CDR2 YFSETQ. Deletions cut 6 bases from V and 13 bases from J, with 23 bases between. CDR3 bases: TGCGCCAGCACGATAGTCCAAGGGGTCCCGGATCAGTTCTTC. This codes for CASTIVQGVPDQFF.

This clonotype appeared many times. The J gene is TRBJ1-2, the V gene TRBV6-5; no clear D gene. V lost 2 bases and J 9 bases, leaving 13 bases between the germline ends. Germline V gene lookup returns CDR1 MNHEY and CDR2 SVGAGI. This CDR3 contains 13 residues. The CDR3 sequence is CASSYDSALSYTF. The CDR3 DNA is TGTGCCAGCAGTTACGATTCTGCCCTCAGCTACACCTTC.

This clonotype was counted a few times. The chain links TRBV7-2 to TRBJ1-1; D is perhaps TRBD1 (6 bases). V lost 5 bases, J lost 8 bases, and 12 bases lay in between. The CDR3 contains 12 residues. The germline V gene has CDR1 SGHTA and CDR2 FQGNSA. CDR3 nucleotides: TGTGCCAGCAGCCCCGACAGGCGGGAAGCTTTCTTT. Translation gives CASSPDRREAFF.

This clonotype has only a few counts. The chain carries TRBV24-1 and TRBJ2-1; D may be TRBD2 (7 bases). The germline gives CDR1 KGHDR, CDR2 SFDVKD. Trimming took 10 bases from V and 5 from J, leaving 20 bases between them. The CDR3 extends over 15 amino acids. The DNA for the CDR3 is TGTGCCACATCTCCGGGGGGCCCCGCCAACAATGAGCAGTTCTTC. Amino acid sequence: CATSPGGPANNEQFF.

This clonotype was detected many times. The genes are TRBV7-6 and TRBJ1-6; D gene ambiguous. Trimming shortened V by 3 bases and J by 2 bases, and 11 bases separated the two germline ends. The germline gives CDR1 SGHVS, CDR2 FNYEAQ. This CDR3 is built from 16 residues. The CDR3 DNA follows: TGTGCCAGCAGCTTCTTCAAAGAACCCTATAATTCACCCCTCCACTTT. As protein: CASSFFKEPYNSPLHF.

Ten or more counts support this clonotype. In nucleotides, the CDR3 is TGCGCCAGCAGCGGAGGGGGCACCACTGAAGCTTTCTTT. It yields the protein CASSGGGTTEAFF. V usage is TRBV5-1 and J usage is TRBJ1-1, with TRBD1 identical over 7 bases. This CDR3 is built from 13 residues. With 4 bases clipped from V and 4 bases from J, the junction kept 4 bases outside the gene matches. From germline, CDR1 is SGHRS and CDR2 YFSETQ.

This clonotype was seen many times. The rearrangement links TRBV10-3 to TRBJ1-5, with D hard to call. Trimming left V 3 bases short and J 2 bases short, with 8 bases between. Looked up from germline, CDR1 is ENHRY and CDR2 is SYGVKD. The CDR3 runs to 14 residues. CDR3 nucleotide sequence: TGTGCCATCAGTGAACGGGCCGGCAATCAGCCCCAGCATTTT. Protein sequence: CAISERAGNQPQHF.

This clonotype came up many times. The chain has TRBV6-1 and TRBJ2-4, with D tentatively TRBD1 (6 bases). Trimming stripped 7 bases from V and 0 bases from J, with 13 bases between. The CDR3 has 15 residues. Germline V gene sequence: CDR1 MNHNS, CDR2 SASEGT. DNA of the CDR3: TGTGCCAGCACGGTACAGGGTAGAGCCAAAAACATTCAGTACTTC. It specifies CASTVQGRAKNIQYF.

This chain joins TRBV6-6 and TRBJ1-1; tentatively, D is TRBD1 (5 bases). The CDR3 totals 14 residues. Germline V gene lookup returns CDR1 MNHNY and CDR2 SVGAGI (reference sequence). The V end was cut by 5 bases, the J end by 6 bases, with 16 bases between. In DNA form, the CDR3 reads TGTGCCAGCAGTCCCCGGGAAGGGGTCGCTGAAGCTTTCTTT. This encodes CASSPREGVAEAFF.